A single sample gave rise to the 3 T cell receptor beta chains below, sequenced in a study of T cell responses to AZD1222 COVID-19 vaccine. Sequenced by immunoSEQ multiplex PCR; TCRdb stores in-frame clones only, minus some. The sample lists about 180,000 clones, 85% to 90% seen once, with around a tenth in the top ten. The source material was peripheral blood, sampled 28 days after the second AZD1222 dose. These receptors came from an adult who received the AZD1222 COVID-19 vaccine.

The chain employs TRBV19 and TRBJ1-1, with D hard to call. The CDR3 contains 14 residues. V was trimmed by 4 bases and J by 6 bases, leaving 15 bases between them. Germline lookup yields CDR1 LNHDA and CDR2 SQIVND (reference sequence). The CDR3 reads CASSTGNRKAEAFF. In DNA, the CDR3 is TGTGCCAGTAGTACGGGGAATCGTAAGGCTGAAGCTTTCTTT.

This rearrangement joins TRBV7-2 to TRBJ1-6, with 11 bases identical to TRBD1. With 5 bases clipped from V and 9 bases from J, the junction kept 9 bases outside the gene matches. From germline, CDR1 is SGHTA and CDR2 FQGNSA. There are 16 residues in the CDR3. The CDR3 sequence is CASSRMPGQGVSPLHF. CDR3 nucleotide sequence: TGTGCCAGCAGCAGGATGCCGGGACAGGGGGTTTCACCCCTCCACTTT.

The genes are TRBV7-8 and TRBJ2-5, with 7 bases matching TRBD1. The germline V gene has CDR1 SGHVS and CDR2 FQNEAQ. The CDR3 runs 14 residues. V lost 5 bases, J lost 3 bases, and 6 bases stayed unmatched. The CDR3 region has the DNA TGTGCCAGCAGCCTAGACAGGGTAGAAGAGACCCAGTACTTC. Protein product: CASSLDRVEETQYF.